Included here is one TCR beta chain sequence, with context. This sample was included in a study of blood T cell repertoires in COVID-19. As for the study in general: PBMCs, B-cell-depleted T cells, or T cells were the source of the cDNA or gDNA that made up the material.

How the authors handled the data: The authors estimated nucleated cell counts from reference gene primer amplification. This table comes from immunoSEQ multiplex PCR, and its TCRdb copy is limited to in-frame clones, with some not included. The D gene and trimming were derived from the DNA, and the V and J assignments and clone size from that table. The data show 250,000 to 300,000 clones, approximately 86% seen once. This clonotype originated in a woman in her forties or fifties who had recovered from COVID-19. The sequenced material came from peripheral blood.

This CDR3 reads CSASRDKGDEQYF. Written as DNA, the CDR3 is TGCAGTGCTAGTAGGGACAAGGGTGACGAGCAGTACTTC. The chain carries TRBV20-1 and TRBJ2-7, with D perhaps matching TRBD1 (6 bases). In germline, CDR1 is DFQATT, CDR2 SNEGSKA (reference sequence). This CDR3 has 13 residues. V lost 3 bases and J lost 5, with 14 bases in between.